These 27 T cell receptor beta chains share one sample of origin, sequenced in a study of long-term antiretroviral therapy in people with HIV. Assay version v3.0 of immunoSEQ was used, and it was run at survey level. Assay used: immunoSEQ multiplex PCR; TCRdb lists only in-frame clones, some missing. The sample has some 13,000 clones, around 77% seen once; the top ten hold around an eighth. Sequenced material: unsorted PBMCs, taken 1.3 years after starting antiretroviral therapy. The receptors were sampled from a woman in her late teens or twenties with HIV.

The chain employs TRBV5-6 and TRBJ2-3; TRBD2 agrees at 9 bases. Germline V lookup: CDR1 SGHDT, CDR2 YYEEEE. There are 15 residues in the CDR3. V shed 1 base, J shed 4 bases, and the junction held 4 bases outside the gene matches. The CDR3 reads CASSLIGTSPDTQYF. The CDR3 DNA reads TGTGCCAGCAGCTTGATAGGGACTAGCCCAGATACGCAGTATTTT.

This clone was observed a few times. This rearrangement joins TRBV19 to TRBJ1-1, with D perhaps matching TRBD1 (5 bases). The CDR3 totals 13 residues. V gave up 6 bases and J gave up 1 base, with 9 bases separating them. The germline gives CDR1 LNHDA, CDR2 SQIVND (reference sequence). The CDR3 protein is CASRQGRNTEAFF. The CDR3 nucleotides are TGTGCCAGTAGGCAGGGAAGGAACACTGAAGCTTTCTTT.

The J gene is TRBJ2-3, the V gene TRBV29-1; weak D call: TRBD1 (5 bases). The CDR3 runs 14 residues. The V end lost 1 base, the J end lost 2 bases, and 10 bases lay between the germline ends. The V gene's germline CDR1 is SQVTM and CDR2 ANQGSEA. The CDR3 loop reads CSVEVGVLTDTQYF. The DNA for the CDR3 is TGCAGCGTTGAAGTAGGGGTTCTCACAGATACGCAGTATTTT.

The chain carries TRBV30 and TRBJ1-5; no clear D gene. With 5 bases removed from V and 3 bases from J, the gap between germline ends came to 11 bases. Germline CDR1 is GTSNPN and CDR2 is SVGIG (reference sequence). This CDR3 has 13 residues. The CDR3 coding sequence is TGTGCCTGGGCCATATATGACAATCAGCCCCAGCATTTT. Protein sequence: CAWAIYDNQPQHF.

The chain has TRBV29-1 and TRBJ2-1; D is unresolved. This CDR3 has 13 amino acids. Trimming shortened V by 6 bases and J by 5 bases, and 14 bases separated the two germline ends. Germline values: CDR1 SQVTM, CDR2 ANQGSEA. The CDR3 protein is CSVRMPGDNEQFF. CDR3 nucleotide sequence: TGCAGCGTCAGAATGCCGGGCGACAATGAGCAGTTCTTC.

This chain joins TRBV19 and TRBJ1-1; D ambiguous. The ends were cut back, 0 bases at V and 3 bases at J, with 8 bases in the middle. Germline assignment: CDR1 LNHDA and CDR2 SQIVND (reference sequence). The CDR3 has 14 amino acids. The CDR3 sequence: CASSIDSWDTEAFF. DNA for the CDR3: TGTGCCAGTAGTATAGACTCTTGGGACACTGAAGCTTTCTTT.

The rearrangement joins TRBV4-3 to TRBJ2-1; 7 nucleotides agree with TRBD2. There are 15 residues in the CDR3. Germline V gene sequence: CDR1 LGHNA, CDR2 YSLEER. With 1 base clipped from V and 5 bases from J, the junction kept 5 bases outside the gene matches. The CDR3 region is CASSQGGGIHNEQFF. The CDR3, as DNA: TGCGCCAGCAGCCAAGGGGGGGGAATCCACAATGAGCAGTTCTTC.

The chain uses TRBV9 and TRBJ1-1; 10 nucleotides agree with TRBD1. Germline values: CDR1 SGDLS, CDR2 YYNGEE. After removal of 0 bases from V and 0 bases from J, the junction contained 5 bases not matched to a gene. This CDR3 region has 17 residues. CDR3 amino acids: CASSVAPDRGMNTEAFF. The CDR3 region has the DNA TGTGCCAGCAGCGTAGCCCCGGACAGGGGGATGAACACTGAAGCTTTCTTT.

The rearrangement links TRBV10-3 to TRBJ1-1; D perhaps matches TRBD1 (5 bases). Germline V gives CDR1 ENHRY, CDR2 SYGVKD. This CDR3 contains 13 residues. V was trimmed by 0 bases and J by 5 bases, leaving 7 bases between them. CDR3 region: CAISESGGTEAFF. CDR3 DNA sequence: TGTGCCATCAGTGAGTCGGGGGGTACTGAAGCTTTCTTT.

This clone appeared a few times. CDR3 sequence: CASLGAGGYTF. Written as DNA, the CDR3 is TGTGCCAGCCTGGGGGCCGGCGGCTACACCTTC. The rearrangement links TRBV2 to TRBJ1-2; tentatively, D is TRBD1 (6 bases). Trimming removed 8 bases from V and 8 bases from J, with 12 bases in between. The CDR3 has 11 amino acids. In germline, CDR1 is SNHLY, CDR2 FYNNEI. Using reference TRBV2 and TRBJ1-2 for the parts outside the CDR3, the full variable domain is EPEVTQTPSHQVTQMGQEVILRCVPISNHLYFYWYRQILGQKVEFLVSFYNNEISEKSEIFDDQFSVERPDGSNFTLKIRSTKLEDSAMYFCASLGAGGYTFGSGTRLTVV.

The V call is TRBV5-5, the J call TRBJ1-4; 8 nucleotides align to TRBD1. CDR1 and CDR2 from the germline V gene are SGHKS and YYEKEE (reference sequence). Trimming took 4 bases from V and 7 from J; bases not matched to a gene: 3. The CDR3 sequence is 13 residues long. CDR3 nucleotide sequence: TGTGCCAGCAGCCCGACAGGGGTTGAAAAACTGTTTTTT. It translates to CASSPTGVEKLFF. The whole variable domain, filled in from reference TRBV5-5 and TRBJ1-4, reads DAGVTQSPTHLIKTRGQQVTLRCSPISGHKSVSWYQQVLGQGPQFIFQYYEKEERGRGNFPDRFSARQFPNYSSELNVNALLLGDSALYLCASSPTGVEKLFFGSGTQLSVL.

The chain links TRBV5-1 to TRBJ1-4; D is ambiguous. Per the germline V gene, CDR1 is SGHRS and CDR2 is YFSETQ. This CDR3 region has 14 residues. V dropped 1 base and J dropped 8 bases, with 12 bases sitting between them. In DNA form, the CDR3 reads TGCGCCAGCAGCTTGACGAAGAGTGGCGAAAAACTGTTTTTT. Residues: CASSLTKSGEKLFF.

This chain joins TRBV9 and TRBJ2-2; D is perhaps TRBD1 or TRBD2 (5 bases each). The CDR3 has 14 residues. V lost 5 bases and J 4 bases, leaving 12 bases between the germline ends. CDR1 SGDLS and CDR2 YYNGEE come from the germline V gene. For the CDR3, the DNA is TGTGCCAGCAGGGGGACCCCGGGCACCGGGGAGCTGTTTTTT. Protein sequence: CASRGTPGTGELFF. The full variable domain, in which reference TRBV9 and TRBJ2-2 provide the parts outside the CDR3, is DSGVTQTPKHLITATGQRVTLRCSPRSGDLSVYWYQQSLDQGLQFLIQYYNGEERAKGNILERFSAQQFPDLHSELNLSSLELGDSALYFCASRGTPGTGELFFGEGSRLTVL.

The rearrangement uses TRBV7-2 and TRBJ2-7, with 8 positions matching TRBD1. CDR1 SGHTA and CDR2 FQGNSA come from the germline V gene. V trimming: 5 bases; J trimming: 2 bases; junction bases outside the gene matches: 2. The CDR3 sequence is 13 residues long. The CDR3 spells CASSRDRPYEQYF. CDR3 DNA sequence: TGTGCCAGCAGCCGGGACAGGCCCTACGAGCAGTACTTC.

For this clone: A junction end diverges from the germline sequence, so it may reflect a read error. This chain joins TRBV10-2 and TRBJ1-5; tentative D call: TRBD1 (5 bases). Germline assignment: CDR1 WSHSY and CDR2 SAAADI. The CDR3 has 14 amino acids. CDR3 residues: CASSKSGANQPQHF. Here the CDR3 DNA reads TGCGCCAGCAGTAAGTCTGGGGCCAATCAGCCCCAGCATTTT.

The CDR3 DNA is TGTGCCAGCAGTTTGGGGGCGACAGGGGGTACTGGAAACACCATATATTTT. Protein product: CASSLGATGGTGNTIYF. The chain couples TRBV28 to TRBJ1-3; TRBD1 agrees at 9 bases. CDR1 is MDHEN and CDR2 is SYDVKM in the germline V gene. This CDR3 has 17 amino acids. J gave up 2 bases and V 3 bases, and 8 bases lay outside the gene matches.

This clone has a single count. This chain links TRBV7-3 with TRBJ2-7; 14 positions agree with TRBD2. Per the germline V gene, CDR1 is SGHTA and CDR2 is FQGTGA. With V trimmed by 1 base and J by 1 base, 21 bases remained unmatched. CDR3 length equals 23 residues. CDR3 region: CASSLMGLRSGLAGEARSYEQYF. The CDR3 DNA follows: TGTGCCAGCAGCTTAATGGGGCTCCGTTCGGGACTAGCGGGAGAGGCACGGTCCTACGAGCAGTACTTC.

V and J are TRBV5-1 and TRBJ2-5; D unclear. CDR3 length: 14 residues. Germline loops: CDR1 SGHRS, CDR2 YFSETQ. V gave up 2 bases and J gave up 1 base, with 9 bases separating them. The CDR3 nucleotides are TGCGCCAGCAGCTTTTTTACGCTCCAAGAGACCCAGTACTTC. It translates to CASSFFTLQETQYF.

This chain uses TRBV7-2 with TRBJ1-2; D possibly corresponds to TRBD1 (5 bases). The germline V gene has CDR1 SGHTA and CDR2 FQGNSA. V lost 1 base and J lost 6, with 15 bases in between. CDR3 length equals 15 residues. CDR3 protein: CASSLGDFGTHGYTF. The CDR3 DNA is TGTGCCAGCAGCTTAGGGGACTTCGGCACGCATGGCTACACCTTC.

This sequence joins TRBV10-2 and TRBJ2-3; 13 bases match TRBD2. The V gene's germline CDR1 is WSHSY and CDR2 SAAADI. CDR3 length: 18 residues. Trimming took 2 bases from V and 2 from J; bases not matched to a gene: 7. CDR3 amino acids: CASSETQGLAGLTDTQYF. DNA of the CDR3: TGCGCCAGCAGTGAGACCCAGGGACTAGCGGGGCTCACAGATACGCAGTATTTT.

The V call is TRBV2, the J call TRBJ1-1; D is unresolved. V was cut by 9 bases and J by 1 base, with 9 bases left in between. This CDR3 spans 12 amino acids. CDR1 and CDR2 from the germline V gene are SNHLY and FYNNEI. The CDR3 DNA reads TGTGCCAGTTCGACGGGGAACACTGAAGCTTTCTTT. Amino acids: CASSTGNTEAFF.

This chain connects TRBV18 to TRBJ1-1; 9 bases agree with TRBD1. Germline CDR1 reads KGHSH; CDR2 reads LQKENI. With V trimmed by 6 bases and J by 11 bases, 7 bases remained unmatched. This CDR3 comprises 12 residues. The CDR3 is CASSPGQGSAFF. DNA of the CDR3: TGTGCCAGCTCCCCGGGACAGGGATCGGCTTTCTTT.

This chain connects TRBV5-6 to TRBJ1-4; D is perhaps TRBD1 (6 bases). The CDR3 sequence is 14 residues long. V gave up 4 bases and J gave up 7 bases, with 14 bases separating them. Germline CDR1 and CDR2: SGHDT and YYEEEE. The CDR3, as DNA: TGTGCCAGCAGCCCGGACAGCCTGGCTGAAAAACTGTTTTTT. This gives the protein CASSPDSLAEKLFF.

This chain joins TRBV19 and TRBJ1-1; D gene uncertain. Trimming took off 2 bases at V and 1 base at J, with 8 bases between the two ends. The CDR3 spans 14 residues. The germline gives CDR1 LNHDA, CDR2 SQIVND (reference sequence). The CDR3 region has the DNA TGTGCCAGTAGTATAACCAGACCGAACACTGAAGCTTTCTTT. The encoded protein is CASSITRPNTEAFF. Together with reference TRBV19 and TRBJ1-1, the CDR3 gives the full variable domain: DGGITQSPKYLFRKEGQNVTLSCEQNLNHDAMYWYRQDPGQGLRLIYYSQIVNDFQKGDIAEGYSVSREKKESFPLTVTSAQKNPTAFYLCASSITRPNTEAFFGQGTRLTVV.

This clone was counted only a few times. The chain carries TRBV9 and TRBJ2-7, with 7 positions matching TRBD1. The trim removed 5 bases at V and 3 bases at J, leaving 8 bases unmatched. Germline V CDR1 and CDR2: SGDLS, YYNGEE. This CDR3 is 14 amino acids long. The CDR3 sequence is CASSFRDSDYEQYF. The CDR3 DNA follows: TGTGCCAGCAGTTTCCGGGACAGTGACTACGAGCAGTACTTC.

This clone was picked up one time. The gene calls are TRBV6-5 and TRBJ2-7; the D gene is possibly TRBD1 (6 bases). The CDR3 contains 14 residues. V was pared by 6 bases and J by 4 bases, with 16 bases between. The germline V gene has CDR1 MNHEY and CDR2 SVGAGI. CDR3 nucleotides: TGTGCCAGCAGCCCACGCCAGAGGGGGTACGAGCAGTACTTC. This codes for CASSPRQRGYEQYF.

This chain joins TRBV27 and TRBJ1-4; D is uncertain. Germline V CDR1 and CDR2: MNHEY, SMNVEV (reference sequence). Between the trimmed V and J ends, which lost 6 bases and 8 bases, there was a span of 19 bases. This CDR3 is 15 amino acids long. DNA for the CDR3: TGTGCCAGCAGCCCGGTATTCGGGATAGGGGAAAAACTGTTTTTT. It yields the protein CASSPVFGIGEKLFF.